One and the same sample provided the 10 T cell receptor beta chains below, sequenced in a study of T-cell memory formation after mild COVID-19. A single record per CDR3 protein comes from TCRdb applying MiXCR to the 5' RACE reads. The sample consists of about 500,000 distinct CDR3 sequences, around 20% of them appearing once. The sequencing input was PBMCs or a T cell subset sorted from them (not recorded which). These receptor sequences come from an adult woman who had mild COVID-19 (a few samples of this study predate the infection). Cell type and time point are not known.

This sequence joins TRBV18 and TRBJ1-3, with 8 bases identical to TRBD1. CDR3 size: 16 residues. V lost 5 bases, J lost 1 base, and 7 bases stayed unmatched. CDR1 is KGHSH, CDR2 LQKENI, per germline. Here the CDR3 reads CASSLNHRGSGNTIYF. The CDR3 DNA reads as TGTGCCAGCTCATTAAATCACAGGGGGTCTGGAAACACCATATATTTT.

The V call is TRBV12-3 or TRBV12-4, the J call TRBJ2-1; 14 bases are shared with TRBD2. The J segment lost 7 bases and the V segment lost 3 bases, leaving 8 bases of the junction unmatched. The CDR3 is 17 residues long. The CDR3: CASSFRLAGGHVNEQFF. CDR3 sequence (DNA): TGTGCCAGCAGTTTTCGACTAGCGGGGGGGCACGTGAATGAGCAGTTCTTC.

The table lists this clonotype with a few counts. This chain links TRBV7-2 with TRBJ1-2, with D possibly being TRBD1 (5 bases). The CDR3 totals 16 residues. Trimming cost V 1 base and J 5 bases, with 17 bases left between them. From germline, CDR1 is SGHTA and CDR2 FQGNSA. The CDR3 DNA sequence: TGTGCCAGCAGCTTAGATGACAGCCCCATTTCTTATGGCTACACCTTC. Translating gives CASSLDDSPISYGYTF. Together with reference TRBV7-2 and TRBJ1-2, the CDR3 gives the full variable domain: GAGVSQSPSNKVTEKGKDVELRCDPISGHTALYWYRQSLGQGLEFLIYFQGNSAPDKSGLPSDRFSAERTGGSVSTLTIQRTQQEDSAVYLCASSLDDSPISYGYTFGSGTRLTVV.

The genes are TRBV9 and TRBJ1-3; D uncertain. Germline CDR1 is SGDLS and CDR2 is YYNGEE. V was cut by 4 bases and J by 0 bases, with 14 bases left in between. The CDR3 sequence is 16 residues long. CDR3: CASSPHTVGSGNTIYF. DNA of the CDR3: TGTGCCAGCAGCCCTCACACGGTGGGCTCTGGAAACACCATATATTTT.

In this sample, this clonotype turned up many times. The chain recombines TRBV10-3 with TRBJ2-3; D possibly uses TRBD1 or TRBD2 (5 bases each). This CDR3 is 15 amino acids long. V lost 3 bases, J lost 2 bases, and 12 bases lay in between. The germline V gene has CDR1 ENHRY and CDR2 SYGVKD. CDR3 nucleotide sequence: TGTGCCATCAGTGAACGGGGACCCCCCACAGATACGCAGTATTTT. It encodes CAISERGPPTDTQYF.

This clonotype was seen only once. The gene calls are TRBV29-1 and TRBJ2-3; 11 bases match TRBD2. Germline V gene lookup returns CDR1 SQVTM and CDR2 ANQGSEA. This CDR3 is built from 17 residues. With V trimmed by 6 bases and J by 0 bases, 11 bases remained unmatched. In nucleotides, the CDR3 is TGCAGCGTCCCCGGGACTAGCGGATCGACTAGCACAGATACGCAGTATTTT. It translates to CSVPGTSGSTSTDTQYF.

The rearrangement uses TRBV24-1 and TRBJ2-4; 9 bases agree with TRBD1. CDR3 length: 16 residues. In germline, CDR1 is KGHDR, CDR2 SFDVKD. The trim removed 1 base at V and 3 bases at J, leaving 3 bases unmatched. The CDR3 nucleotides read TGTGCCACCAGTGATTTCGCGACAGGGGGCAAAAACATTCAGTACTTC. Amino acid sequence: CATSDFATGGKNIQYF.

The chain has TRBV11-2 and TRBJ2-1; TRBD2 matches at 7 bases. The V gene's germline CDR1 is SGHAT and CDR2 FQNNGV. CDR3 length equals 15 residues. The J segment lost 7 bases and the V segment lost 5 bases, leaving 11 bases of the junction unmatched. The CDR3 DNA sequence: TGTGCCAGCAGCCCCTCGGCGGGAGTGGGGAATGAGCAGTTCTTC. It yields the protein CASSPSAGVGNEQFF. The full variable domain, rest sourced from reference TRBV11-2 and TRBJ2-1, is EAGVAQSPRYKIIEKRQSVAFWCNPISGHATLYWYQQILGQGPKLLIQFQNNGVVDDSQLPKDRFSAERLKGVDSTLKIQPAKLEDSAVYLCASSPSAGVGNEQFFGPGTRLTVL.

The DNA of the CDR3 is TGTGCCAGCAGTCTCGAAAGACAGGGGGCGGCTGAAGCTTTCTTT. It specifies CASSLERQGAAEAFF. V gene TRBV27 combines with J gene TRBJ1-1; 10 bases map to TRBD1. CDR1 is MNHEY and CDR2 is SMNVEV in the germline V gene (reference sequence). Losses at the gene ends were 5 bases for V and 6 bases for J; bases not matched to a gene: 9. The CDR3 has 15 residues.

Only a few counts were recorded for this clonotype. This rearrangement joins TRBV28 to TRBJ2-7; the D call may be TRBD1 or TRBD2 (5 bases each). V was clipped by 9 bases and J by 2 bases, with 14 bases between them. This CDR3 spans 13 amino acids. From germline, CDR1 is MDHEN and CDR2 SYDVKM. The DNA of the CDR3 is TGTGCCAGTTCCGGGACCGCTGCCTACGAGCAGTACTTC. Residues: CASSGTAAYEQYF.